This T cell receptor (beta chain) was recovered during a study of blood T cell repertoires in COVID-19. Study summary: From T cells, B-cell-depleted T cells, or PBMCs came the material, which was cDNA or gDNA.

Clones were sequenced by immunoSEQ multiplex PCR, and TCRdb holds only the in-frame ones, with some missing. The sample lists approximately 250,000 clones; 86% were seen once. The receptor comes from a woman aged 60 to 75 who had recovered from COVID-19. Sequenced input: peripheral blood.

DNA of the CDR3: TGTGCCAGCAGAAATAGCGGGGGGGCTCCCGGGGAGCTGTTTTTT. Protein: CASRNSGGAPGELFF. V usage is TRBV27 and J usage is TRBJ2-2; 11 nucleotides align to TRBD2. The CDR3 covers 15 residues. V dropped 6 bases and J dropped 6; count of bases not matched to a gene: 6. Germline CDR1 and CDR2: MNHEY and SMNVEV (reference sequence).